Sequencing of this T cell receptor beta chain was carried out in a study of spatial heterogeneity in lung cancer. Study summary: The average appearance count of each unique TCR and UMI combination in raw reads was more than 9.5. Overall study findings and caveats: For expanded intratumoral alpha and beta TCRs, counts tracked tumor mutation counts.

Deletions cut 0 bases from V and 2 bases from J, with 5 bases between. CDR1 and CDR2 from the germline V gene are DFQATT and SNEGSKA (reference sequence). The CDR3 is made up of 12 amino acids. Time point in this sample: sample taken at primary tumor resection. Donation came from over 60 patients with untreated early-stage non-small cell lung cancer. Whole RNA, isolated from tumor, nontumor lung or frozen PBMC, was sequenced without prior sorting. This clonotype is medium-sized by share. The target antigen is unknown. TCR cDNA molecules each carried a unique molecular identifier. From the 5' RACE reads, TCRdb called clonotypes with MiXCR, one entry per CDR3 protein. The sample shows 6,000 to 9,500 distinct CDR3 sequences, roughly 8% of them seen only once.

J is TRBJ2-7 and V is TRBV20-1; D remains unclear. The sequenced sample was lung tumor tissue, obtained at surgery. The clonotype was recovered from a male donor with early-stage non-small cell lung cancer. Here the CDR3 reads CSAREGTYEQYF. CDR3 DNA: TGCAGTGCTAGAGAGGGCACCTACGAGCAGTACTTC.